Presented here are 21 T cell receptor beta chains from one specimen sequenced in a study of persistence of HIV-infected CD4 T cells. Which antigens these TCRs recognize remains unknown. The libraries were made with immunoSEQ version 4 in survey mode. The method was immunoSEQ multiplex PCR; TCRdb's version includes in-frame clones alone and lacks a portion of them. The sample comprises 40,000 to 55,000 clones, just under 90% of which are singletons, and more than 2.5% rests with the top ten. This nonspecific control used anti-CD3/anti-CD28 bead stimulation of CD4+ T cells. Responding CD4+ T cells were sorted by upregulation of both CD40 ligand and CD69. Material: CD4+ T cells sorted from PBMCs after approximately 19-hour stimulation, obtained from a patient who received antiretroviral therapy. The receptors originated from an adult woman with HIV who was CMV-seropositive.

The chain couples TRBV6-2 or TRBV6-3 to TRBJ2-1; maybe TRBD2 (6 bases). Per the germline V gene, CDR1 is MNHEY and CDR2 is SVGEGT. The CDR3 runs 18 residues. V was cut by 5 bases and J by 0 bases, with 20 bases left in between. CDR3 region: CASSRHDYSGISYNEQFF. The DNA of the CDR3 is TGTGCCAGCAGTCGCCACGATTATAGCGGAATCTCCTACAATGAGCAGTTCTTC.

This clone came up a few times. V is TRBV12-3 or TRBV12-4 and J is TRBJ1-5; no definite D call. CDR3 length: 13 amino acids. The V and J ends lost 1 base and 6 bases respectively, with 7 bases between them. The CDR3 bases are TGTGCCAGCAGTTTAGAGAGAAGTCAGCCCCAGCATTTT. Its protein is CASSLERSQPQHF.

V and J are TRBV9 and TRBJ2-3; D might be TRBD2 (6 bases). Germline V lookup: CDR1 SGDLS, CDR2 YYNGEE. V shed 0 bases and J shed 2 bases, with 13 bases lying between them. The CDR3 extends over 16 amino acids. The CDR3 DNA is TGTGCCAGCAGCGTAGGTTTGCGGGACTTCACAGATACGCAGTATTTT. Translated, it gives CASSVGLRDFTDTQYF.

The gene calls are TRBV5-1 and TRBJ2-5; possibly TRBD1 for D (5 bases). The CDR3 extends over 14 amino acids. Germline CDR1 SGHRS, CDR2 YFSETQ. V lost 4 bases and J 2 bases, leaving 12 bases between the germline ends. CDR3 sequence reads: CASSTKTAQETQYF. The CDR3 DNA reads as TGCGCCAGCAGCACGAAGACAGCTCAAGAGACCCAGTACTTC.

In nucleotides, the CDR3 is TGTGCCAGCAGCTTAGGAATAGCGGGAGAGACCCAGTACTTC. Translating gives CASSLGIAGETQYF. The chain combines TRBV11-3 with TRBJ2-5, with 7 bases matching TRBD2. V lost 1 base and J lost 4; bases outside the gene matches: 3. Germline CDR1 and CDR2: SGHNT and YENEEA. This CDR3 has 14 residues.

The V call is TRBV28, the J call TRBJ1-5, with TRBD1 as a possible D gene (6 bases). V lost 6 bases and J 7 bases, leaving 25 bases between the germline ends. Germline CDR1 reads MDHEN; CDR2 reads SYDVKM. CDR3 size: 17 residues. This chain's CDR3 is CASSLIERGRGGQPQHF. In DNA, the CDR3 is TGTGCCAGCAGCCTCATCGAACGGGGCAGGGGTGGCCAGCCCCAGCATTTT.

The rearrangement joins TRBV4-3 to TRBJ2-4, with TRBD1 matching over 7 bases. The CDR3 has 18 residues. The V gene's germline CDR1 is LGHNA and CDR2 YSLEER. Trimming took 0 bases from V and 0 from J; bases not matched to a gene: 8. The CDR3 coding sequence is TGCGCCAGCAGCCAAGAAATAGGGGGCATCTCAGCCAAAAACATTCAGTACTTC. It translates to CASSQEIGGISAKNIQYF.

V is TRBV19 and J is TRBJ1-5, with 7 bases fitting TRBD1. CDR3 length: 21 amino acids. V dropped 7 bases and J dropped 0; count of bases not matched to a gene: 24. Looked up from germline, CDR1 is LNHDA and CDR2 is SQIVND (reference sequence). The DNA of the CDR3 is TGTGCCAGTACCCCGGGTTTAGTTGGCGGGACAGTTAGATATAGCAATCAGCCCCAGCATTTT. Translated: CASTPGLVGGTVRYSNQPQHF.

J is TRBJ2-5 and V is TRBV6-2 or TRBV6-3, with TRBD2 as a possible D gene (7 bases). Trimming removed 0 bases at V and 4 bases at J, with 12 bases between. The CDR3 spans 15 residues. The germline V gene encodes CDR1 MNHEY and CDR2 SVGEGT. The CDR3 region has the DNA TGTGCCAGCAGTTACTCGGGGGGGCTAACAGAGACCCAGTACTTC. Translated, it gives CASSYSGGLTETQYF.

In this sample, this clone turned up once. The V call is TRBV2, the J call TRBJ2-7, with D possibly TRBD1 on 5 matching bases. CDR1 is SNHLY, CDR2 FYNNEI, per germline. Trimming left V 6 bases short and J 4 bases short, with 19 bases between. There are 15 residues in the CDR3. CDR3 sequence reads: CASSGNRFRAYEQYF. The CDR3 nucleotides are TGTGCCAGCAGCGGAAACAGGTTTAGAGCGTACGAGCAGTACTTC.

The chain carries TRBV27 and TRBJ1-5; D unclear. The V end lost 6 bases, the J end lost 2 bases, and 14 bases lay between the germline ends. This CDR3 has 15 residues. Germline V lookup: CDR1 MNHEY, CDR2 SMNVEV (reference sequence). The CDR3 region has the DNA TGTGCCAGCAGCCCCTACACCCCGGGCAATCAGCCCCAGCATTTT. It specifies CASSPYTPGNQPQHF.

The chain carries TRBV15 and TRBJ1-2; D perhaps matches TRBD1 (5 bases). The CDR3 totals 13 residues. V dropped 5 bases and J dropped 9 bases, with 16 bases sitting between them. Per germline, CDR1 LNHNV and CDR2 YYDKDF (reference sequence). The CDR3, as DNA: TGTGCCACCAGCCCTGGGGGTACGGGGAGCTACACCTTC. It translates to CATSPGGTGSYTF.

CDR3 region: CASSFHTGNEKLFF. CDR3 coding DNA: TGTGCCAGCAGCTTTCACACAGGGAATGAAAAACTGTTTTTT. This chain links TRBV7-8 with TRBJ1-4, with D tentatively TRBD1 (6 bases). Germline V gene lookup returns CDR1 SGHVS and CDR2 FQNEAQ. The CDR3 is made up of 14 amino acids. Trimming removed 3 bases from V and 5 bases from J, with 10 bases in between.

The genes are TRBV12-3 or TRBV12-4 and TRBJ2-2; D ambiguous. V lost 3 bases, J lost 4 bases, and 6 bases lay in between. The CDR3 consists of 13 residues. This chain's CDR3 is CASSFEGTGELFF. The CDR3 DNA is TGTGCCAGCAGTTTCGAAGGCACCGGGGAGCTGTTTTTT.

V usage is TRBV25-1 and J usage is TRBJ1-2; possibly TRBD1 for D (5 bases). The CDR3 has 15 amino acids. Trimming shortened V by 3 bases and J by 8 bases, and 19 bases separated the two germline ends. The germline V gene has CDR1 MGHDK and CDR2 SYGVNS. CDR3 region: CASSDNTLLGGGYTF. As DNA, the CDR3 is TGTGCCAGCAGTGACAATACCCTCCTTGGGGGGGGCTACACCTTC.

This chain connects TRBV28 to TRBJ2-1; the D call may be TRBD1 or TRBD2 (5 bases each). There are 14 residues in the CDR3. V was trimmed by 4 bases and J by 10 bases, leaving 17 bases between them. From germline, CDR1 is MDHEN and CDR2 SYDVKM. In DNA form, the CDR3 reads TGTGCCAGCAGTTCCTCCGGGGCCCCGCAAGAGCAGTTCTTC. Translation: CASSSSGAPQEQFF.

The rearrangement links TRBV14 to TRBJ1-2, with 9 nucleotides matching TRBD1. Germline-derived CDR1 and CDR2 are SGHDN and FVKESK. The V segment lost 1 base and the J segment 0 bases; nucleotides outside the gene matches: 12. This CDR3 is 19 amino acids long. The CDR3: CASSQASTPGQGANYGYTF. The CDR3 DNA reads TGTGCCAGCAGCCAAGCTTCTACACCGGGACAGGGAGCTAACTATGGCTACACCTTC.

This clone showed up just once. The gene calls are TRBV3-1 (or the pseudogene TRBV3-2) and TRBJ1-5; tentatively, D is TRBD1 (6 bases). CDR3 length: 15 amino acids. V gave up 1 base and J gave up 4 bases, with 11 bases separating them. Germline loops: CDR1 LGHDT, CDR2 YNNKEL (reference sequence). The CDR3 nucleotides read TGTGCCAGCAGCCAAGCGGGTACAGGGAATCAGCCCCAGCATTTT. It specifies CASSQAGTGNQPQHF.

The rearrangement links TRBV27 to TRBJ1-1, with D possibly being TRBD1 (5 bases). Per the germline V gene, CDR1 is MNHEY and CDR2 is SMNVEV (reference sequence). Trimming shortened V by 4 bases and J by 7 bases, and 13 bases separated the two germline ends. CDR3 length equals 13 residues. CDR3 residues: CASSWRQGDEAFF. Written as DNA, the CDR3 is TGTGCCAGCAGTTGGAGGCAGGGAGATGAAGCTTTCTTT.

The CDR3 sequence: CASSLADRGETQYF. The DNA for the CDR3 is TGTGCCAGCAGTCTCGCCGATCGGGGAGAGACCCAGTACTTC. J is TRBJ2-5 and V is TRBV28; D perhaps matches TRBD2 (5 bases). Germline values: CDR1 MDHEN, CDR2 SYDVKM. The V end lost 5 bases, the J end lost 4 bases, and 14 bases lay between the germline ends. This CDR3 is built from 14 residues. The entire variable domain, with the rest obtained from reference TRBV28 and TRBJ2-5, is as follows: DVKVTQSSRYLVKRTGEKVFLECVQDMDHENMFWYRQDPGLGLRLIYFSYDVKMKEKGDIPEGYSVSREKKERFSLILESASTNQTSMYLCASSLADRGETQYFGPGTRLLVL.

The chain links TRBV2 to TRBJ1-5, with D possibly TRBD1 on 5 matching bases. CDR1 and CDR2 (germline): SNHLY, FYNNEI. This CDR3 spans 13 amino acids. V was cut by 7 bases and J by 7 bases, with 14 bases left in between. The CDR3 loop is CASKGEGRQPQHF. The CDR3 bases are TGTGCCAGCAAGGGCGAGGGGCGACAGCCCCAGCATTTT.